This T cell receptor beta chain was sequenced in a study of cytomegalovirus exposure and HLA in healthy donors. Study-level information: It was reported in a later analysis that the approximately 120 validation repertoires used the same platform as the 500 to 700 first-cohort repertoires. Study-level points and caveats: A later analysis found first-cohort TCR clusters tended to co-occur in the approximately 110 validation repertoires.

The donors were part of the validation cohort of some 120 subjects. That cohort was separate from the first cohort, which comprised about 670 subjects. TCRdb keeps only in-frame clones here, not all; method: immunoSEQ multiplex PCR. The table has about 160,000 clones, roughly 91% seen once. The CDR3 has 13 residues. V was clipped by 3 bases and J by 6 bases, with 13 bases between them. Germline V lookup: CDR1 SQVTM, CDR2 ANQGSEA. As concerns this clone: The antigen remains undetermined.

The V and J genes are TRBV29-1 and TRBJ2-3, with D perhaps TRBD2 (5 bases). Material for sequencing was PBMCs. The TCR comes from a woman between 18 and 29 years old in good health and CMV-seropositive. CDR3: CSVDPEEWDTQYF. The CDR3 coding sequence is TGCAGCGTTGACCCGGAGGAGTGGGATACGCAGTATTTT.